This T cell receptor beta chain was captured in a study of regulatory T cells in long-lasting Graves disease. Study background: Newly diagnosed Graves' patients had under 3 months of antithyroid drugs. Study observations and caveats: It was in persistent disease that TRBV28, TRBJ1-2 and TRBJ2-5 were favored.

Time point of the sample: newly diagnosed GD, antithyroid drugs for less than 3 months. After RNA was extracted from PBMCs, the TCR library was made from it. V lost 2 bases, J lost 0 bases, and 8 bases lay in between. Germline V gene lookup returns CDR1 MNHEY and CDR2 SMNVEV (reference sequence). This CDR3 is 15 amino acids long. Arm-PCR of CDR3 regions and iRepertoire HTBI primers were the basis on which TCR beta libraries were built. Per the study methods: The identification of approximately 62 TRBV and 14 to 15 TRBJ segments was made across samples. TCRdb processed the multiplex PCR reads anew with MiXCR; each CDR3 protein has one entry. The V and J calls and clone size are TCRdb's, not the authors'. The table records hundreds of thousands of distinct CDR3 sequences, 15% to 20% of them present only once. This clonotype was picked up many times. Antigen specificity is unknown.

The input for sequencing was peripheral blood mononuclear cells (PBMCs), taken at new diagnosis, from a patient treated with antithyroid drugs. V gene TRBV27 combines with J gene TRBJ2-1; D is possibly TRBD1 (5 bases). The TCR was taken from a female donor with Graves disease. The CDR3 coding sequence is TGTGCCAGCAGTTTACAGGGCAGCTCCTACAATGAGCAGTTCTTC. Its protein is CASSLQGSSYNEQFF.